The 5 T cell receptor beta chains presented below share a single source sample, sequenced in a study of tumor and adjacent non-tumor tissue in lung cancer listed by TCRdb under 2018. The method behind the library was multiplex PCR. TCRdb names Illumina HiSeq 2500 as the instrument used. TCRbeta libraries were built by three rounds of nested PCR using primers (Table S4), following protocols modified from ARM-PCR. The public reads were reprocessed in TCRdb via fastp at Q25 and MiXCR, keeping in-frame beta chains. For every CDR3 protein sequence, its rows merge into one entry that carries the most common genes and DNA. For this sample the table gives some 120,000 distinct CDR3 sequences, of which 66% were detected only once. The biggest ten clones account for around 13% of the sample. RNA was extracted from bulk unsorted tissue and checked for quality with a NanoDrop ND-1000 and an Agilent 2100. Sequenced: lung tumor tissue. The receptor set was obtained from a man aged 25-40 years with non-small cell lung cancer.

The genes are TRBV29-1 and TRBJ2-7; 8 bases agree with TRBD2. The V segment lost 5 bases and the J segment 3 bases; nucleotides outside the gene matches: 9. There are 14 residues in the CDR3. Germline CDR1 reads SQVTM; CDR2 reads ANQGSEA. The CDR3 bases are TGCAGCGTTAATAGCGGGACACCCAGCTACGAGCAGTACTTC. It yields the protein CSVNSGTPSYEQYF.

Details on this clonotype: This sequence may be a read error, since a much larger clone differs from it by one base. The chain employs TRBV6-5 and TRBJ2-7, with D perhaps TRBD2 (5 bases). Germline CDR1 and CDR2: MNHEY and SVGAGI. The CDR3 is 14 residues long. CDR3 sequence reads: CASSPGPGRYEHYF. The DNA for the CDR3 is TGTGCCAGCAGCCCTGGCCCGGGAAGGTACGAGCATTACTTC.

In regard to this clonotype: A much more abundant neighbour one base away suggests this may be a read error. V gene TRBV10-3 combines with J gene TRBJ1-4; 7 bases are shared with TRBD1. The CDR3 loop spans 18 amino acids. The V gene's germline CDR1 is ENHRY and CDR2 SYGVKD. The CDR3 nucleotides read TGTGCCATCAGTGAAAAGACCGGGACAGAAGGACTTAATGAAAAACTGTTGTTT. Translation gives CAISEKTGTEGLNEKLLF.

At least ten counts were recorded for this clonotype. The rearrangement links TRBV12-3 or TRBV12-4 to TRBJ2-5, with D possibly being TRBD1 (6 bases). The CDR3 consists of 14 residues. The V gene lost 2 bases and the J gene lost 1 base, with 8 bases spanning the gap. Here the CDR3 reads CASSLPDSQETQYF. The CDR3, as DNA: TGTGCCAGCAGTTTACCGGACAGCCAAGAGACCCAGTACTTC.

This rearrangement joins TRBV2 to TRBJ2-1; TRBD2 matches at 8 bases. The CDR3 has 16 residues. CDR1 SNHLY and CDR2 FYNNEI come from the germline V gene. V lost 7 bases, J lost 4 bases, and 12 bases stayed unmatched. The CDR3 region is CASTELAVLSYNEQFF. For the CDR3, the DNA is TGTGCCAGCACCGAACTAGCGGTGCTCTCATACAATGAGCAGTTCTTC.